Listed here are 27 T cell receptor beta chains from one sample, sequenced in a study of cytomegalovirus exposure and HLA in healthy donors. The PCR had 60 Vbeta and 13 Jbeta primers. Measured with immunoSEQ multiplex PCR; TCRdb has only the in-frame clones, and not every one. The sample shows 120,000 or so clones, around three quarters of them seen only once. The sequencing input was PBMCs. The source of these receptors is a female donor in good health and CMV-seronegative.

This clone has a handful of counts. The J gene is TRBJ2-3, the V gene TRBV30; 8 bases fit TRBD2. Germline V lookup: CDR1 GTSNPN, CDR2 SVGIG (reference sequence). CDR3 length: 15 residues. V dropped 1 base and J dropped 5; count of bases not matched to a gene: 8. CDR3 sequence reads: CAWSELAGGRDTQYF. The DNA for the CDR3 is TGTGCCTGGAGTGAATTGGCGGGGGGTAGAGATACGCAGTATTTT.

The chain is built from TRBV30 and TRBJ2-5; possible D gene TRBD2, 7 bases. The germline CDR1 and CDR2 sequences are GTSNPN and SVGIG (reference sequence). The CDR3 spans 13 residues. Trimming took off 0 bases at V and 3 bases at J, with 8 bases between the two ends. The CDR3 reads CAWSVGGEETQYF. As DNA, the CDR3 is TGTGCCTGGAGTGTAGGGGGGGAAGAGACCCAGTACTTC.

This clone has just a few counts. V is TRBV10-3 and J is TRBJ1-5; the D is unclear. Trimming took 0 bases from V and 0 from J, leaving 9 bases between them. CDR3 size: 16 residues. Per germline, CDR1 ENHRY and CDR2 SYGVKD. The DNA of the CDR3 is TGTGCCATCAGTGAGTCGCGCTTGTATAGCAATCAGCCCCAGCATTTT. Translating it yields CAISESRLYSNQPQHF.

The table lists this clone with a few counts. This chain uses TRBV7-3 with TRBJ2-1; D not certain. The germline V gene has CDR1 SGHTA and CDR2 FQGTGA. The CDR3 is 13 amino acids. The V end was cut by 4 bases, the J end by 0 bases, with 4 bases between. The CDR3 protein is CASSSSSYNEQFF. The CDR3 DNA is TGTGCCAGCAGCTCGAGCTCCTACAATGAGCAGTTCTTC.

This rearrangement joins TRBV19 to TRBJ1-4, with 8 nucleotides matching TRBD1. The trim removed 1 base at V and 7 bases at J, leaving 5 bases unmatched. CDR1 is LNHDA, CDR2 SQIVND, per germline (reference sequence). The CDR3 totals 15 residues. CDR3 amino acids: CASSIVSRGREKLFF. As DNA, the CDR3 is TGTGCCAGTAGTATAGTGTCCAGGGGGCGTGAAAAACTGTTTTTT.

This chain uses TRBV6-1 with TRBJ1-1; 7 bases are shared with TRBD1. J was trimmed by 2 bases and V by 5 bases; bases with no gene match: 8. The CDR3 runs 15 residues. Germline V gene sequence: CDR1 MNHNS, CDR2 SASEGT. The DNA for the CDR3 is TGTGCCAGCAGTCCTCGACAGGGTCGAAACACTGAAGCTTTCTTT. It codes for CASSPRQGRNTEAFF.

Here the CDR3 reads CASSPRRELQPQHF. CDR3 coding DNA: TGTGCCAGCTCACCACGACGGGAACTTCAGCCCCAGCATTTT. This chain connects TRBV18 to TRBJ1-5; D is uncertain. The length of the CDR3 is 14 residues. The germline gives CDR1 KGHSH, CDR2 LQKENI. Between the trimmed V and J ends, which lost 1 base and 6 bases, there was a span of 10 bases.

The J gene is TRBJ2-3, the V gene TRBV28, with a possible D match to TRBD2 (5 bases). The CDR3 is 15 amino acids. The germline CDR1 and CDR2 sequences are MDHEN and SYDVKM. Between the trimmed V and J ends, which lost 5 bases and 3 bases, there was a span of 15 bases. The CDR3 loop is CASSPLGETTDTQYF. The CDR3 region has the DNA TGTGCCAGCAGTCCACTCGGGGAAACTACAGATACGCAGTATTTT.

The J gene is TRBJ1-1, the V gene TRBV2; D unresolved. The CDR3 has 16 amino acids. Looked up from germline, CDR1 is SNHLY and CDR2 is FYNNEI. V was trimmed by 7 bases and J by 6 bases, leaving 24 bases between them. The DNA of the CDR3 is TGTGCCAGCAATCCGGAGGGTGGATTCGTATCGGCTGAAGCTTTCTTT. Translation gives CASNPEGGFVSAEAFF.

V is TRBV10-1 and J is TRBJ1-1; D perhaps matches TRBD1 (5 bases). The CDR3 spans 13 residues. Germline V CDR1 and CDR2: WNHNN, SYGVQD (reference sequence). V was clipped by 2 bases and J by 11 bases, with 15 bases between them. The CDR3 loop reads CASSEAGLGEAFF. The CDR3 nucleotides read TGCGCCAGCAGTGAGGCGGGATTGGGGGAGGCTTTCTTT.

The J gene is TRBJ1-2, the V gene TRBV2; 10 bases agree with TRBD1. The CDR3 totals 14 residues. Germline-derived CDR1 and CDR2 are SNHLY and FYNNEI. The junction had 5 bases not matched to a gene; V was cut back by 5 bases and J by 5 bases. CDR3 residues: CASSPGQGTYGYTF. CDR3 DNA sequence: TGTGCCAGCAGTCCGGGACAGGGGACTTATGGCTACACCTTC.

This clone was observed a handful of times. V gene TRBV10-3 combines with J gene TRBJ2-5; 9 nucleotides line up with TRBD2. Trimming at V came to 3 bases and at J to 5 bases, leaving 13 bases not matched to a gene. Germline loops: CDR1 ENHRY, CDR2 SYGVKD. The CDR3 runs 17 residues. Written as DNA, the CDR3 is TGTGCCATCAGTGATCGCGGGAGGGCCGGGTCTGGGGAGACCCAGTACTTC. This sequence encodes CAISDRGRAGSGETQYF.

The chain joins TRBV27 to TRBJ2-7, with D tentatively TRBD2 (6 bases). Germline V gene sequence: CDR1 MNHEY, CDR2 SMNVEV (reference sequence). CDR3 length: 15 amino acids. V gave up 2 bases and J gave up 4 bases, with 15 bases separating them. The DNA of the CDR3 is TGTGCCAGCAGTTTAGGGGCCCCGGGGGTATACGAGCAGTACTTC. Its translation: CASSLGAPGVYEQYF.

The V gene is TRBV30, the J gene TRBJ2-7; D is ambiguous. V lost 0 bases to trimming and J lost 5 bases, with 5 bases between them. There are 11 residues in the CDR3. Germline CDR1 is GTSNPN and CDR2 is SVGIG (reference sequence). The CDR3 sequence: CAWSVSNEQYF. The CDR3 coding sequence is TGTGCCTGGAGTGTATCTAACGAGCAGTACTTC. Full variable domain (remainder filled in from reference TRBV30 and TRBJ2-7): SQTIHQWPATLVQPVGSPLSLECTVEGTSNPNLYWYRQAAGRGLQLLFYSVGIGQISSEVPQNLSASRPQDRQFILSSKKLLLSDSGFYLCAWSVSNEQYFGPGTRLTVT.

The CDR3 sequence is CASSSRTGGLEKLFF. The CDR3 DNA is TGTGCCAGCAGCTCCCGGACAGGGGGCCTTGAAAAACTGTTTTTT. The rearrangement uses TRBV7-9 and TRBJ1-4; 11 nucleotides line up with TRBD1. V lost 4 bases, J lost 7 bases, and 5 bases stayed unmatched. This CDR3 contains 15 residues. Germline CDR1 SEHNR, CDR2 FQNEAQ (reference sequence).

This chain connects TRBV7-2 to TRBJ2-5, with TRBD1 identical over 12 bases. This CDR3 region has 14 residues. Germline V lookup: CDR1 SGHTA, CDR2 FQGNSA. Trimming at V came to 5 bases and at J to 5 bases, leaving 3 bases not matched to a gene. The CDR3 sequence is CASSRDRGPETQYF. DNA for the CDR3: TGTGCCAGCAGCCGGGACAGGGGGCCGGAGACCCAGTACTTC.

The chain links TRBV7-2 to TRBJ1-5; a weak D match, TRBD1 (6 bases). There are 15 residues in the CDR3. Trimming removed 4 bases at V and 7 bases at J, with 17 bases between. Germline CDR1 SGHTA, CDR2 FQGNSA. CDR3 sequence reads: CASSSTGYRTQPQHF. CDR3 DNA sequence: TGTGCCAGCAGCTCTACAGGGTATCGTACGCAGCCCCAGCATTTT.

The rearrangement joins TRBV2 to TRBJ2-6; D is possibly TRBD2 (6 bases). Trimming stripped 5 bases from V and 2 bases from J, with 13 bases between. This CDR3 contains 16 residues. Germline V gene data show CDR1 as SNHLY and CDR2 as FYNNEI. CDR3: CASSPGRRAGANVLTF. CDR3 sequence (DNA): TGTGCCAGCAGTCCAGGACGGAGGGCTGGGGCCAACGTCCTGACTTTC.

This CDR3 reads CASSPRDRDPYGYTF. CDR3 sequence (DNA): TGTGCCAGCAGCCCCCGGGACAGGGACCCTTATGGCTACACCTTC. V and J are TRBV4-2 and TRBJ1-2, with TRBD1 identical over 9 bases. With V trimmed by 4 bases and J by 5 bases, 8 bases remained unmatched. From germline, CDR1 is LGHNA and CDR2 YNFKEQ. CDR3 length: 15 amino acids.

Here the CDR3 reads CASRNRGSYNEQFF. In nucleotides, the CDR3 is TGTGCCAGCAGGAACAGGGGGTCCTACAATGAGCAGTTCTTC. The chain couples TRBV6-5 to TRBJ2-1; 8 bases match TRBD1. Germline assignment: CDR1 MNHEY and CDR2 SVGAGI. The length of the CDR3 is 14 residues. V lost 6 bases and J lost 1; bases outside the gene matches: 2.

This clone was detected only once. The gene calls are TRBV4-1 and TRBJ1-4; 9 bases are shared with TRBD1. The CDR3 loop spans 16 amino acids. The ends lost 4 bases at V and 7 bases at J; junction bases unmatched: 10. Germline assignment: CDR1 MGHRA and CDR2 YSYEKL. The CDR3 is CASSLKRGTGSEKLFF. CDR3 bases: TGCGCCAGCAGCCTTAAGAGGGGGACAGGGAGTGAAAAACTGTTTTTT.

This clone showed up just once. The V call is TRBV7-7, the J call TRBJ2-1, with D possibly matching TRBD1 (6 bases). This CDR3 contains 13 residues. The V and J ends lost 3 bases and 7 bases respectively, with 10 bases between them. CDR1 is SSHAT and CDR2 is FNYEAQ in the germline V gene (reference sequence). The DNA for the CDR3 is TGTGCCAGCAGCTTGAACAGGGATAATGAGCAGTTCTTC. This sequence encodes CASSLNRDNEQFF. Together with reference TRBV7-7 and TRBJ2-1, the CDR3 gives the full variable domain: GAGVSQSPRYKVTKRGQDVTLRCDPISSHATLYWYQQALGQGPEFLTYFNYEAQPDKSGLPSDRFSAERPEGSISTLTIQRTEQRDSAMYRCASSLNRDNEQFFGPGTRLTVL.

The rearrangement joins TRBV30 to TRBJ1-5; D is unresolved. Germline values: CDR1 GTSNPN, CDR2 SVGIG (reference sequence). There are 15 residues in the CDR3. Trimming shortened V by 2 bases and J by 1 base, and 12 bases separated the two germline ends. The CDR3 spells CAWSPPTESNQPQHF. The CDR3 nucleotides read TGTGCCTGGAGTCCACCCACAGAGAGCAATCAGCCCCAGCATTTT.

The chain recombines TRBV5-1 with TRBJ1-5; possibly TRBD1 for D (6 bases). In germline, CDR1 is SGHRS, CDR2 YFSETQ. V was cut by 0 bases and J by 2 bases, with 9 bases left in between. The CDR3 has 15 amino acids. CDR3 sequence reads: CASSLGPGGNQPQHF. The CDR3 nucleotides are TGCGCCAGCAGCTTGGGGCCAGGGGGCAATCAGCCCCAGCATTTT.

The chain has TRBV2 and TRBJ2-5; 12 bases are shared with TRBD2. The CDR3 has 15 residues. Losses at the gene ends were 4 bases for V and 4 bases for J; bases not matched to a gene: 4. Germline assignment: CDR1 SNHLY and CDR2 FYNNEI. CDR3 in DNA: TGTGCCAGCAGTGGACTAGCGGGGGTTCCAGAGACCCAGTACTTC. This encodes CASSGLAGVPETQYF.

The genes are TRBV6-6 and TRBJ2-7, with 7 nucleotides matching TRBD1. The CDR3 runs 15 residues. V was pared by 2 bases and J by 3 bases, with 7 bases of the junction left unmatched. Germline V CDR1 and CDR2: MNHNY, SVGAGI (reference sequence). DNA of the CDR3: TGTGCCAGCAGTTACCCCTCGGACAGGAGCTACGAGCAGTACTTC. Its translation is CASSYPSDRSYEQYF.

The chain has TRBV9 and TRBJ2-2; 8 nucleotides match TRBD2. Trimming took 3 bases from V and 7 from J; bases not matched to a gene: 8. This CDR3 region has 15 residues. Germline assignment: CDR1 SGDLS and CDR2 YYNGEE. DNA of the CDR3: TGTGCCAGCAGCGACGAGCGGGAGTTCGTCGGGGAGCTGTTTTTT. This encodes CASSDEREFVGELFF.